This T cell receptor (beta chain) was sequenced during a study of early stage breast cancer tumors (dated by TCRdb to 2016 to 2017). In the study overall: Of the approximately 15 invasive breast tumors, twelve were found to be estrogen receptor-positive, progesterone receptor-positive and HER2-negative. Across all samples, around 2.9 million templates representing 1,097,674 unique clonotypes were detected. Of the roughly twelve ER+/PR+/HER2- tumors, eight were classified as invasive ductal carcinomas and four as invasive lobular carcinomas. The average read coverage per sample was about 10-fold.

At the junction V is shortened by 4 bases and J by 4 bases; bases outside the gene matches: 5. Its CDR3 holds 14 amino acids, cysteine through phenylalanine. Only the CDR3 DNA stays, 42 bases, in frame from base 1. CDR1 SQVTM and CDR2 ANQGSEA were looked up in the germline V gene. Every sample was amplified as two independent genomic DNA replicates, using 0.5 to 0.6 ug for blood and approximately 1.5 ug for tumor or normal breast. Following the manufacturer's instructions, the ImmunoSeq Intro kit was used to carry out TCRB sequencing on genomic DNA. Multiplex PCR ran about 31 cycles with proprietary primers and spike-in control sequences for absolute quantification. Single-end 150-bp reads were used to sequence an 87-bp fragment covering the CDR3 and the flanking V and J genes. Seven samples, with two replicates for each sample, were multiplexed per lane of an Illumina MiSeq using version 3.0 chemistry. Processing in the source paper ran as follows. The vendor's proprietary pipeline processed the raw data and merged both replicates into a single result for each sample. A clonotype was defined as productive rearrangements that share the same V-gene family, CDR3 amino acid sequence and J-gene segment. Clonality was computed as 1 minus the normalized Shannon entropy (Pielou evenness) of TCRB abundances. To estimate T cell density, the total number of templates was divided by the number of input cells, which was inferred from the amount of DNA input. Recon with default parameters was used to estimate total repertoire diversity and clonality. A clonotype counted as tumor-enriched if its abundance in tumor exceeded 0.1% and was at least 32-fold higher than its abundance in normal breast. Entries here come from immuneACCESS through TCRdb and include only in-frame sequences with V and J called. Some clones fail to appear in such tables; in the studies checked, an unresolved V gene covers under half of the shortfall, and the cause of the remainder is unknown. D and trimming come from the DNA, and the V and J calls and clone size come from that table. The sample data list tens of thousands of clones, and around 80% of these were observed just once. Of the sample, approximately 3.7% falls within the top ten clones.

What the work shows at the level of the full study, not this receptor alone: Compared with adjacent normal breast tissue, tumors had higher clonality and 2 to 3-fold greater T cell density. Bulk genomic DNA sequencing of unsorted cells missed chain pairing and functional markers such as CD4, CD8 and FOXP3. Analysis by tumor subtype was prevented by the small cohort size. Enriched TCRB sequences shared across patients were mostly commonly generated sequences, unlikely to play an important role in the tumor microenvironment. Repertoires from blood and normal breast were more alike than repertoires from blood and tumor, and in 14 of 16 patients, comparing each tissue with blood separated tumor from normal.

The study profiled bulk TCR beta-chain repertoires in matched peripheral blood, tumor and adjacent normal breast tissue taken from fewer than 20 patients with early-stage breast cancer. Before surgery, about 5-10 mL of whole blood was collected into EDTA tubes and then processed within 2 hours. Ficoll-Paque centrifugation in SepMate-50 tubes was used to isolate peripheral blood mononuclear cells. PBMCs were cryopreserved in aliquots of about 1.8 to 4.5 million cells in 90% FBS with around 10% DMSO and kept in liquid nitrogen. The Qiagen AllPrep DNA/RNA Mini kit was used to extract genomic DNA. As regards this clone: The target of this receptor is not known. No much larger clonotype is one base removed from it; base qualities were not supplied.

The sample consisted of blood. The TCR sequence derives from a person in their sixties or seventies with breast cancer. The chain uses TRBV29-1 and TRBJ2-3, with 10 bases in between that match TRBD2. The DNA sequence is given as TGCAGCGTTGTAAGCGGGGGGGTAGCAGATACGCAGTATTTT. Its translation is CSVVSGGVADTQYF.